The 30 T cell receptor beta chains in this list originate from one sample, sequenced in a study of OX40 agonist ivuxolimab in advanced cancers. Library generation was performed with the immunoSEQ multiplex PCR assay. TCRdb took this table from immuneACCESS and kept in-frame rearrangements with V and J called. Such tables lack part of the clones; where checked against another copy, unresolved V genes explain under half of the gap, and the rest is unexplained. The sample table holds over 80,000 clones, of which 83% were seen once. The top ten constitute roughly 0.8% of the sample. Sequencing was performed on CD4+ or CD8+ T cells sorted from blood, taken in a trial of the OX40 agonist ivuxolimab. The receptors come from an adult with an advanced solid tumor such as melanoma, head and neck, liver or kidney cancer.

The gene calls are TRBV7-2 and TRBJ2-2; a weak D match, TRBD1 (5 bases). CDR3 length equals 14 residues. The germline gives CDR1 SGHTA, CDR2 FQGNSA. The V end lost 3 bases, the J end lost 3 bases, and 8 bases lay between the germline ends. The CDR3 reads CASSLSRDTGELFF. The CDR3 DNA follows: TGTGCCAGCAGCTTGTCCAGGGACACCGGGGAGCTGTTTTTT.

This clone was recorded only once. V gene TRBV5-1 combines with J gene TRBJ1-1; tentatively, D is TRBD1 (5 bases). The germline CDR1 and CDR2 sequences are SGHRS and YFSETQ. CDR3 size: 14 residues. The V end was cut by 1 base, the J end by 5 bases, with 12 bases between. CDR3 in DNA: TGCGCCAGCAGCTTGAGACCGGGACGGACTGAAGCTTTCTTT. Translated, it gives CASSLRPGRTEAFF.

Remarks on this clone: The identical CDR3 is also encoded by other nucleotide sequences in the sample. V gene TRBV29-1 combines with J gene TRBJ1-1; D might be TRBD1 (6 bases). The CDR3 runs 13 residues. Trimming took off 6 bases at V and 4 bases at J, with 15 bases between the two ends. Germline CDR1 and CDR2: SQVTM and ANQGSEA. DNA for the CDR3: TGCAGCGTCGGGGAACAGGGTGGCACTGAAGCTTTCTTT. Amino acids: CSVGEQGGTEAFF. Full variable domain (rest looked up from reference TRBV29-1 and TRBJ1-1): SAVISQKPSRDICQRGTSLTIQCQVDSQVTMMFWYRQQPGQSLTLIATANQGSEATYESGFVIDKFPISRPNLTFSTLTVSNMSPEDSSIYLCSVGEQGGTEAFFGQGTRLTVV.

In its sample, this clone was seen a few times. J is TRBJ2-7 and V is TRBV18; possibly TRBD1 for D (5 bases). The CDR3 is 12 residues long. V shed 5 bases and J shed 6 bases, with 11 bases lying between them. Germline CDR1 and CDR2: KGHSH and LQKENI. The chain's CDR3 is CASSASRGEQYF. DNA of the CDR3: TGTGCCAGCTCAGCCTCTAGGGGCGAGCAGTACTTC.

The chain couples TRBV10-2 to TRBJ2-1; 14 nucleotides agree with TRBD2. Losses at the gene ends were 2 bases for V and 8 bases for J; bases not matched to a gene: 14. This CDR3 contains 19 residues. Germline-derived CDR1 and CDR2 are WSHSY and SAAADI. The DNA of the CDR3 is TGCGCCAGCAGTGAGCCGGGACTAGCGGGGGTAATAGGGCGACATGAGCAGTTCTTC. It specifies CASSEPGLAGVIGRHEQFF.

This chain connects TRBV6-1 to TRBJ1-5, with D possibly TRBD1 on 5 matching bases. The V gene's germline CDR1 is MNHNS and CDR2 SASEGT. Trimming took off 6 bases at V and 4 bases at J, with 10 bases between the two ends. This CDR3 comprises 13 residues. CDR3 nucleotides: TGTGCCAGCAGGAGGGACCTAAATCAGCCCCAGCATTTT. Protein: CASRRDLNQPQHF.

V usage is TRBV7-2 and J usage is TRBJ1-5; 9 bases match TRBD1. The junction had 5 bases not matched to a gene; V was cut back by 8 bases and J by 6 bases. The CDR3 covers 13 residues. From germline, CDR1 is SGHTA and CDR2 FQGNSA. The CDR3 nucleotides read TGTGCCAGCCGGACAGGGGAGAGTCAGCCCCAGCATTTT. Translated: CASRTGESQPQHF.

This clone was counted once. CDR3 in amino acids: CASRGQGGSGANVLTF. CDR3 DNA: TGTGCCAGCAGGGGACAGGGGGGTTCTGGGGCCAACGTCCTGACTTTC. The V call is TRBV2, the J call TRBJ2-6; 11 bases map to TRBD1. CDR3 length: 16 amino acids. V was pared by 6 bases and J by 1 base, with 2 bases of the junction left unmatched. Per the germline V gene, CDR1 is SNHLY and CDR2 is FYNNEI.

V is TRBV5-4 and J is TRBJ2-7; a possible D gene is TRBD2 (6 bases). V was clipped by 4 bases and J by 2 bases, with 16 bases between them. Germline V gives CDR1 SGHNT, CDR2 YYREEE (reference sequence). The CDR3 runs 15 residues. CDR3 in amino acids: CASSLRRAPPYEQYF. In nucleotides, the CDR3 is TGTGCCAGCAGCCTCCGGAGGGCACCTCCCTACGAGCAGTACTTC.

The V gene is TRBV25-1, the J gene TRBJ2-2, with D uncertain. The CDR3 consists of 15 residues. Germline CDR1 reads MGHDK; CDR2 reads SYGVNS. Between the trimmed V and J ends, which lost 7 bases and 5 bases, there was a span of 17 bases. In DNA, the CDR3 is TGTGCCAGCACCCGGGCCCAAGGTTGGACCGGGGAGCTGTTTTTT. Translation: CASTRAQGWTGELFF.

This chain connects TRBV5-5 to TRBJ2-5; D uncertain. CDR3 length equals 15 residues. V was trimmed by 2 bases and J by 1 base, leaving 12 bases between them. The germline CDR1 and CDR2 sequences are SGHKS and YYEKEE (reference sequence). CDR3 bases: TGTGCCAGCAGCTTTTCTGGCAGCCCCCAAGAGACCCAGTACTTC. Protein: CASSFSGSPQETQYF.

V is TRBV2 and J is TRBJ1-5; the D gene is possibly TRBD1 (5 bases). With 6 bases removed from V and 0 bases from J, the gap between germline ends came to 9 bases. The CDR3 loop spans 14 amino acids. Germline CDR1 SNHLY, CDR2 FYNNEI. The CDR3 DNA reads as TGTGCCAGCAGGAGGACAAATAGCAATCAGCCCCAGCATTTT. This translates into CASRRTNSNQPQHF.

The V gene is TRBV5-4, the J gene TRBJ2-5, with 8 bases matching TRBD1. The V and J ends lost 0 bases and 1 base, in that order; junction bases with no gene match: 2. CDR1 SGHNT and CDR2 YYREEE come from the germline V gene (reference sequence). CDR3 size: 15 residues. The CDR3 sequence is CASSLGQGPQETQYF. In nucleotides, the CDR3 is TGTGCCAGCAGCTTGGGACAGGGGCCCCAAGAGACCCAGTACTTC.

V and J are TRBV18 and TRBJ2-7; D remains unclear. This CDR3 is 14 amino acids long. The V and J ends lost 3 bases and 8 bases respectively, with 17 bases between them. Germline V lookup: CDR1 KGHSH, CDR2 LQKENI. CDR3 coding DNA: TGTGCCAGCTCACCTGAGCAACTTACAGATAAGCAGTACTTC. It yields the protein CASSPEQLTDKQYF.

V usage is TRBV7-2 and J usage is TRBJ1-3, with TRBD1 as a possible D gene (5 bases). Germline V gene data show CDR1 as SGHTA and CDR2 as FQGNSA. Between the trimmed V and J ends, which lost 7 bases and 4 bases, there was a span of 11 bases. The CDR3 consists of 13 residues. The DNA for the CDR3 is TGTGCCAGCAAGGGTGGGGCCGGAAACACCATATATTTT. It is translated as CASKGGAGNTIYF.

The CDR3 loop is CASSATGGDYGYTF. In DNA, the CDR3 is TGTGCCAGCAGCGCGACAGGGGGCGACTATGGCTACACCTTC. The V and J genes are TRBV9 and TRBJ1-2; 10 bases agree with TRBD1. Germline V gene lookup returns CDR1 SGDLS and CDR2 YYNGEE. The junction had 2 bases not matched to a gene; V was cut back by 3 bases and J by 3 bases. The CDR3 is 14 residues long.

The CDR3 DNA sequence: TGTGCCAGCACCTTGGGACAGGGGAGGTTACAGCCCCAGCATTTT. Encoded protein: CASTLGQGRLQPQHF. The chain employs TRBV2 and TRBJ1-5; TRBD1 matches at 10 bases. V lost 7 bases to trimming and J lost 7 bases; unmatched junction nucleotides: 10. The CDR3 is 15 residues long. From germline, CDR1 is SNHLY and CDR2 FYNNEI. Complete variable domain (other parts from reference TRBV2 and TRBJ1-5): EPEVTQTPSHQVTQMGQEVILRCVPISNHLYFYWYRQILGQKVEFLVSFYNNEISEKSEIFDDQFSVERPDGSNFTLKIRSTKLEDSAMYFCASTLGQGRLQPQHFGDGTRLSIL.

This clone was observed once. This chain connects TRBV7-2 to TRBJ2-5; TRBD1 matches at 7 bases. Germline CDR1 is SGHTA and CDR2 is FQGNSA. V trimming: 4 bases; J trimming: 2 bases; junction bases outside the gene matches: 7. The CDR3 contains 15 residues. CDR3 nucleotide sequence: TGTGCCAGCAGCTCTCACCGGGACAGTCAAGAGACCCAGTACTTC. Protein sequence: CASSSHRDSQETQYF.

This chain uses TRBV13 with TRBJ2-3; 10 bases are shared with TRBD2. The germline gives CDR1 PRHDT, CDR2 FYEKMQ (reference sequence). V lost 3 bases, J lost 6 bases, and 3 bases stayed unmatched. This CDR3 has 14 amino acids. The CDR3 here is CASSLSGGADTQYF. CDR3 coding DNA: TGTGCCAGCAGCTTGAGCGGGGGGGCGGATACGCAGTATTTT.

This clone was detected only a few times. The genes are TRBV5-4 and TRBJ1-2, with 9 bases matching TRBD1. Looked up from germline, CDR1 is SGHNT and CDR2 is YYREEE (reference sequence). V lost 6 bases, J lost 7 bases, and 4 bases stayed unmatched. This CDR3 is built from 12 residues. In DNA, the CDR3 is TGTGCCAGCACCGGGACAGGGCTTGGCTACACCTTC. Its protein is CASTGTGLGYTF. Complete variable domain (other parts from reference TRBV5-4 and TRBJ1-2): ETGVTQSPTHLIKTRGQQVTLRCSSQSGHNTVSWYQQALGQGPQFIFQYYREEENGRGNFPPRFSGLQFPNYSSELNVNALELDDSALYLCASTGTGLGYTFGSGTRLTVV.

V gene TRBV18 combines with J gene TRBJ2-3, with 8 bases lining up with TRBD1. The CDR3 consists of 17 residues. Germline V gene data show CDR1 as KGHSH and CDR2 as LQKENI. With V trimmed by 3 bases and J by 2 bases, 10 bases remained unmatched. CDR3: CASSPTGQGLVTDTQYF. In DNA, the CDR3 is TGTGCCAGCTCACCCACTGGACAGGGATTGGTCACAGATACGCAGTATTTT.

The chain combines TRBV5-1 with TRBJ2-5; 10 nucleotides line up with TRBD1. Trimming removed 1 base from V and 3 bases from J; junction bases left unmatched: 3. The CDR3 totals 15 residues. Germline values: CDR1 SGHRS, CDR2 YFSETQ. CDR3 sequence reads: CASSLTGQGKETQYF. The CDR3 DNA is TGCGCCAGCAGCTTGACGGGACAGGGGAAAGAGACCCAGTACTTC.

The gene calls are TRBV6-5 and TRBJ2-7; TRBD2 matches at 10 bases. The CDR3 extends over 15 amino acids. Per germline, CDR1 MNHEY and CDR2 SVGAGI. Unmatched junction bases numbered 8, after V lost 4 bases and J lost 5 bases. CDR3 bases: TGTGCCAGCAGTTCTCCAGCGGGGGGGCTGCACGAGCAGTACTTC. Its protein is CASSSPAGGLHEQYF.

The chain couples TRBV4-3 to TRBJ1-4; D remains ambiguous. CDR1 and CDR2 (germline): LGHNA, YSLEER. V lost 4 bases and J lost 3, with 12 bases in between. The CDR3 has 15 residues. CDR3 in DNA: TGCGCCAGCAGCCGGATGTACGGGGCTAATGAAAAACTGTTTTTT. Translating gives CASSRMYGANEKLFF.

This clone was detected once. The chain employs TRBV6-6 and TRBJ2-7, with 9 bases aligning to TRBD2. Trimming cost V 5 bases and J 0 bases; bases outside gene matches: 2. The CDR3 is 14 amino acids. CDR1 MNHNY and CDR2 SVGAGI come from the germline V gene (reference sequence). The CDR3 is CASSRLAASYEQYF. Here the CDR3 DNA reads TGTGCCAGCAGTCGACTAGCGGCCTCCTACGAGCAGTACTTC.

This clone has more than one count but fewer than ten. V gene TRBV11-2 combines with J gene TRBJ1-1; TRBD1 is a possible D gene (5 bases). The CDR3 is 14 amino acids. Germline values: CDR1 SGHAT, CDR2 FQNNGV. Trimming pared 5 bases from V and 6 bases from J, leaving 16 bases between. The CDR3 sequence is CASSITGLRPEAFF. The CDR3 region has the DNA TGTGCCAGCAGCATCACAGGTCTCAGACCTGAAGCTTTCTTT.

This chain connects TRBV29-1 to TRBJ1-1; D ambiguous. The CDR3 loop spans 13 amino acids. Trimming removed 8 bases from V and 4 bases from J, with 17 bases in between. The V gene's germline CDR1 is SQVTM and CDR2 ANQGSEA. CDR3 residues: CSHRAQEGTEAFF. The CDR3 DNA reads as TGCAGCCACCGGGCCCAAGAGGGCACTGAAGCTTTCTTT.

The chain has TRBV19 and TRBJ2-3; 8 bases map to TRBD1. Losses at the gene ends were 3 bases for V and 5 bases for J; bases not matched to a gene: 10. Germline V gives CDR1 LNHDA, CDR2 SQIVND (reference sequence). This CDR3 is built from 16 residues. This CDR3 is CASSIFVTGAGDTQYF. CDR3 nucleotides: TGTGCCAGTAGTATTTTCGTGACAGGGGCGGGAGATACGCAGTATTTT.

The V gene is TRBV18, the J gene TRBJ1-4; D gene ambiguous. V was trimmed by 2 bases and J by 0 bases, leaving 10 bases between them. The length of the CDR3 is 16 residues. Germline assignment: CDR1 KGHSH and CDR2 LQKENI. Here the CDR3 DNA reads TGTGCCAGCTCACCAAGGAATCAGCCAACTAATGAAAAACTGTTTTTT. Its translation is CASSPRNQPTNEKLFF.

The sample holds one count of this clone. The CDR3, as DNA: TGTGCCAGCAGCGTCGGACAGAGCAATGAGCAGTTCTTC. Translation: CASSVGQSNEQFF. This chain connects TRBV11-2 to TRBJ2-1, with D maybe TRBD1 (6 bases). V was cut by 5 bases and J by 6 bases, with 11 bases left in between. The germline gives CDR1 SGHAT, CDR2 FQNNGV. The CDR3 runs 13 residues.